The 30 T cell receptor beta chains below come from one sample, sequenced in a study of OX40 agonist ivuxolimab in advanced cancers. TCRdb keeps only in-frame clones here, not all; method: immunoSEQ multiplex PCR. The table shows some 68,000 clones, with roughly 86% occurring only once. The sample was CD4+ or CD8+ T cells sorted from blood, taken in a trial of the OX40 agonist ivuxolimab. These receptor sequences come from an adult with an advanced solid tumor such as melanoma, head and neck, liver or kidney cancer.

The chain combines TRBV4-2 with TRBJ1-1; no reliable D call. V was shortened by 4 bases and J by 0 bases, with 12 bases between the two germline ends. From germline, CDR1 is LGHNA and CDR2 YNFKEQ. CDR3 length equals 15 residues. The DNA of the CDR3 is TGTGCCAGCAGCCTCCATTCTTCAGTGAACACTGAAGCTTTCTTT. Its translation is CASSLHSSVNTEAFF.

This chain links TRBV29-1 with TRBJ2-2; a weak D match, TRBD2 (5 bases). V dropped 3 bases and J dropped 6 bases, with 11 bases sitting between them. The CDR3 is 13 residues long. Germline assignment: CDR1 SQVTM and CDR2 ANQGSEA. The CDR3 DNA is TGCAGCGTTGACGGGGAAGGTCCCGGGGAGCTGTTTTTT. This translates into CSVDGEGPGELFF.

V is TRBV18 and J is TRBJ1-1; D is ambiguous. The germline CDR1 and CDR2 sequences are KGHSH and LQKENI. This CDR3 contains 14 residues. Deletions cut 3 bases from V and 1 base from J, with 9 bases between. For the CDR3, the DNA is TGTGCCAGCTCACCGGCAGTGACGAACACTGAAGCTTTCTTT. This gives the protein CASSPAVTNTEAFF.

V and J are TRBV4-1 and TRBJ2-2; D is unclear. Trimming took off 1 base at V and 7 bases at J, with 10 bases between the two ends. In germline, CDR1 is MGHRA, CDR2 YSYEKL. This CDR3 is built from 14 residues. CDR3 amino acids: CASSQVQAGGELFF. In DNA, the CDR3 is TGCGCCAGCAGCCAAGTGCAAGCAGGCGGGGAGCTGTTTTTT.

The chain joins TRBV5-1 to TRBJ2-3; 13 bases are shared with TRBD2. The V segment lost 3 bases and the J segment 2 bases; nucleotides outside the gene matches: 6. The CDR3 runs 17 residues. CDR1 and CDR2 (germline): SGHRS, YFSETQ. CDR3 amino acids: CASSSGLAGADTDTQYF. The CDR3 DNA reads TGCGCCAGCAGCTCCGGACTAGCGGGAGCTGACACAGATACGCAGTATTTT.

This chain joins TRBV7-2 and TRBJ2-2, with D perhaps being TRBD1 or TRBD2 (5 bases each). There are 14 residues in the CDR3. Trimming shortened V by 4 bases and J by 7 bases, and 13 bases separated the two germline ends. Germline assignment: CDR1 SGHTA and CDR2 FQGNSA. CDR3 amino acids: CASSWGSEGGELFF. DNA of the CDR3: TGTGCCAGCAGCTGGGGGAGTGAGGGCGGGGAGCTGTTTTTT.

The chain carries TRBV6-6 and TRBJ1-6, with D possibly being TRBD1 (5 bases). Germline V lookup: CDR1 MNHNY, CDR2 SVGAGI (reference sequence). Trimming removed 0 bases from V and 4 bases from J, with 7 bases in between. This CDR3 spans 15 amino acids. The CDR3 sequence is CASSYSSGYNSPLHF. CDR3 coding DNA: TGTGCCAGCAGTTACTCGTCAGGGTATAATTCACCCCTCCACTTT.

The rearrangement uses TRBV6-1 and TRBJ2-2; TRBD1 matches 9 bases. This CDR3 comprises 15 residues. Germline V gene data show CDR1 as MNHNS and CDR2 as SASEGT. The V gene end was trimmed by 8 bases and the J gene end by 2 bases; junction bases not matched to a gene: 6. CDR3 nucleotide sequence: TGTGCCAGCGGGAGGACAGGGGCTAACACCGGGGAGCTGTTTTTT. Protein sequence: CASGRTGANTGELFF.

This clone was seen only a few times. The chain uses TRBV10-3 and TRBJ1-1; the match to TRBD1 covers 10 bases. After removal of 5 bases from V and 5 bases from J, the junction contained 8 bases not matched to a gene. The CDR3 contains 15 residues. Looked up from germline, CDR1 is ENHRY and CDR2 is SYGVKD. CDR3 coding DNA: TGTGCCATCAGTACCAGAGACAGGGGGCAAACTGAAGCTTTCTTT. Translating it yields CAISTRDRGQTEAFF.

This clone appeared a single time. J is TRBJ2-1 and V is TRBV27; TRBD2 agrees at 8 bases. The CDR3 has 14 amino acids. Germline CDR1 MNHEY, CDR2 SMNVEV (reference sequence). V dropped 8 bases and J dropped 7; count of bases not matched to a gene: 10. The CDR3 coding sequence is TGTGCCAGCTCCCGGGGGGGGGCGCAAAATGAGCAGTTCTTC. Translation gives CASSRGGAQNEQFF.

The count of this clone is one. The rearrangement uses TRBV6-5 and TRBJ1-1; D is undetermined. The CDR3 has 10 residues. Trimming took 11 bases from V and 8 from J, leaving 12 bases between them. Germline V lookup: CDR1 MNHEY, CDR2 SVGAGI. This CDR3 reads CAAGRREAFF. The CDR3 bases are TGTGCCGCCGGACGACGGGAAGCTTTCTTT.

This clone has just a few counts. The rearrangement links TRBV28 to TRBJ1-1, with D uncertain. Trimming took 8 bases from V and 10 from J, leaving 14 bases between them. CDR3 size: 11 residues. CDR1 is MDHEN, CDR2 SYDVKM, per germline. The CDR3 region is CASGSVGVAFF. As DNA, the CDR3 is TGTGCCAGCGGCTCGGTCGGGGTAGCTTTCTTT.

CDR3 sequence (DNA): TGTGCCACCAGCAGCGGCAGGGCGGATTCACCCCTCCACTTT. This sequence encodes CATSSGRADSPLHF. The chain has TRBV15 and TRBJ1-6; perhaps TRBD1 as D (5 bases). With 3 bases removed from V and 8 bases from J, the gap between germline ends came to 11 bases. This CDR3 region has 14 residues. Germline V gives CDR1 LNHNV, CDR2 YYDKDF (reference sequence).

The chain joins TRBV30 to TRBJ1-4, with 10 bases identical to TRBD1. This CDR3 comprises 15 residues. CDR1 and CDR2 (germline): GTSNPN, SVGIG (reference sequence). V shed 2 bases and J 5 bases; nucleotides not matched to a gene: 5. CDR3 sequence (DNA): TGTGCCTGGAGTTTCCCGGGACAGGGGAATGAAAAACTGTTTTTT. This translates into CAWSFPGQGNEKLFF.

This chain links TRBV2 with TRBJ1-5; D is unresolved. CDR3 size: 14 residues. Germline CDR1 SNHLY, CDR2 FYNNEI. With 5 bases removed from V and 0 bases from J, the gap between germline ends came to 8 bases. CDR3 protein: CASSFTNSNQPQHF. DNA for the CDR3: TGTGCCAGCAGTTTTACAAATAGCAATCAGCCCCAGCATTTT.

The chain joins TRBV5-1 to TRBJ2-2; D gene ambiguous. In germline, CDR1 is SGHRS, CDR2 YFSETQ. The CDR3 is made up of 15 amino acids. The V gene lost 0 bases and the J gene lost 2 bases, with 8 bases spanning the gap. CDR3 coding DNA: TGCGCCAGCAGCTTGGAAACAGCAAACACCGGGGAGCTGTTTTTT. This encodes CASSLETANTGELFF. The variable domain in full, completed from reference TRBV5-1 and TRBJ2-2, reads KAGVTQTPRYLIKTRGQQVTLSCSPISGHRSVSWYQQTPGQGLQFLFEYFSETQRNKGNFPGRFSGRQFSNSRSEMNVSTLELGDSALYLCASSLETANTGELFFGEGSRLTVL.

The V call is TRBV18, the J call TRBJ1-1; unclear D gene. Germline assignment: CDR1 KGHSH and CDR2 LQKENI. Trimming took 3 bases from V and 8 from J, leaving 10 bases between them. The CDR3 has 12 amino acids. DNA of the CDR3: TGTGCCAGCTCACCCAAGGAGGTAGAAGCTTTCTTT. It translates to CASSPKEVEAFF.

This clone is a singleton in its sample. The V gene is TRBV18, the J gene TRBJ1-1; D ambiguous. V lost 2 bases and J lost 3, with 10 bases in between. CDR1 is KGHSH and CDR2 is LQKENI in the germline V gene. The CDR3 extends over 14 amino acids. The DNA of the CDR3 is TGTGCCAGCTCACCAAGGCCCTTCGACACTGAAGCTTTCTTT. Translated: CASSPRPFDTEAFF.

V is TRBV7-8 and J is TRBJ1-4, with a possible D match to TRBD1 (5 bases). This CDR3 has 15 residues. Germline V gene sequence: CDR1 SGHVS, CDR2 FQNEAQ. The ends were cut back, 0 bases at V and 10 bases at J, with 15 bases in the middle. The CDR3 region is CASSLAGGDPGKLFF. For the CDR3, the DNA is TGTGCCAGCAGCTTAGCCGGGGGAGATCCAGGAAAACTGTTTTTT.

The genes are TRBV11-2 and TRBJ1-2; D is ambiguous. This CDR3 spans 15 amino acids. The V gene lost 0 bases and the J gene lost 8 bases, with 16 bases spanning the gap. Germline CDR1 reads SGHAT; CDR2 reads FQNNGV. This chain's CDR3 is CASSLDNSAPRGYTF. The CDR3 DNA follows: TGTGCCAGCAGCTTAGATAATTCGGCACCCAGAGGCTACACCTTC.

The rearrangement uses TRBV7-2 and TRBJ2-7; 9 bases agree with TRBD2. CDR1 and CDR2 (germline): SGHTA, FQGNSA. The CDR3 sequence is 15 residues long. V lost 10 bases, J lost 1 base, and 11 bases stayed unmatched. This CDR3 is CATSGGRGSSYEQYF. The CDR3, as DNA: TGTGCCACTTCAGGCGGGAGGGGATCGTCCTACGAGCAGTACTTC. The full variable domain, completed using reference TRBV7-2 and TRBJ2-7, is GAGVSQSPSNKVTEKGKDVELRCDPISGHTALYWYRQSLGQGLEFLIYFQGNSAPDKSGLPSDRFSAERTGGSVSTLTIQRTQQEDSAVYLCATSGGRGSSYEQYFGPGTRLTVT.

The genes are TRBV6-5 and TRBJ1-2; 10 nucleotides agree with TRBD1. V shed 7 bases and J 2 bases; nucleotides not matched to a gene: 4. The CDR3 length is 14 residues. The germline gives CDR1 MNHEY, CDR2 SVGAGI. Here the CDR3 DNA reads TGTGCCAGCAAATCGGACAGGGGGAACTATGGCTACACCTTC. Translated: CASKSDRGNYGYTF.

CDR3 amino acids: CASSPLAGPNTGELFF. The CDR3 bases are TGTGCCAGCAGCCCCTTAGCGGGGCCCAACACCGGGGAGCTGTTTTTT. The V call is TRBV9, the J call TRBJ2-2, with 8 bases that match TRBD2. Per the germline V gene, CDR1 is SGDLS and CDR2 is YYNGEE. The CDR3 is 16 amino acids. Trimming removed 4 bases from V and 2 bases from J; junction bases left unmatched: 7. Full variable domain (remainder filled in from reference TRBV9 and TRBJ2-2): DSGVTQTPKHLITATGQRVTLRCSPRSGDLSVYWYQQSLDQGLQFLIQYYNGEERAKGNILERFSAQQFPDLHSELNLSSLELGDSALYFCASSPLAGPNTGELFFGEGSRLTVL.

The J gene is TRBJ2-1, the V gene TRBV4-1, with D possibly being TRBD1 (6 bases). CDR3 size: 15 residues. In germline, CDR1 is MGHRA, CDR2 YSYEKL. Trimming cost V 4 bases and J 10 bases, with 20 bases left between them. The CDR3 sequence is CASSRTPGQLGEQFF. CDR3 bases: TGCGCCAGCAGCCGGACTCCAGGACAGCTTGGCGAGCAGTTCTTC.

This chain connects TRBV5-1 to TRBJ2-5, with unresolved D. The CDR3 extends over 11 amino acids. V was pared by 4 bases and J by 5 bases, with 6 bases between. Per the germline V gene, CDR1 is SGHRS and CDR2 is YFSETQ. For the CDR3, the DNA is TGCGCCAGCAGCACTGAGGAGACCCAGTACTTC. Protein sequence: CASSTEETQYF.

The rearrangement links TRBV10-3 to TRBJ2-1; D is undetermined. The CDR3 sequence is 11 residues long. CDR1 is ENHRY and CDR2 is SYGVKD in the germline V gene. V shed 3 bases and J shed 6 bases, with 3 bases lying between them. The CDR3 loop is CAISDLNEQFF. The CDR3 DNA sequence: TGTGCCATCAGTGACCTCAATGAGCAGTTCTTC.

This clone was found once. The V gene is TRBV7-8, the J gene TRBJ1-4; maybe TRBD1 (6 bases). Germline-derived CDR1 and CDR2 are SGHVS and FQNEAQ. V shed 1 base and J shed 4 bases, with 10 bases lying between them. CDR3 length equals 15 residues. The CDR3 nucleotides are TGTGCCAGCAGCTTAGGCGGGACAAATAATGAAAAACTGTTTTTT. The encoded protein is CASSLGGTNNEKLFF.

This clone was observed a few times. The chain recombines TRBV25-1 with TRBJ1-6; the D is unclear. Trimming pared 4 bases from V and 5 bases from J, leaving 12 bases between. The length of the CDR3 is 15 residues. Germline CDR1 reads MGHDK; CDR2 reads SYGVNS. CDR3 sequence (DNA): TGTGCCAGCAGTGCCAACGGAGGGAATAATTCACCCCTCCACTTT. This sequence encodes CASSANGGNNSPLHF.

This chain uses TRBV10-2 with TRBJ2-7, with D perhaps matching TRBD1 (6 bases). Trimming left V 8 bases short and J 4 bases short, with 12 bases between. Germline CDR1 and CDR2: WSHSY and SAAADI. This CDR3 contains 12 residues. The CDR3 DNA reads as TGCGCCAGCGGTCGACAGGTATACGAGCAGTACTTC. Protein sequence: CASGRQVYEQYF.

The rearrangement uses TRBV6-5 and TRBJ2-5; 8 nucleotides agree with TRBD2. Losses at the gene ends were 6 bases for V and 1 base for J; bases not matched to a gene: 7. Germline loops: CDR1 MNHEY, CDR2 SVGAGI. The CDR3 consists of 15 residues. CDR3 in DNA: TGTGCCAGCAGAAAAGCGGGAGCGATCCAAGAGACCCAGTACTTC. As protein: CASRKAGAIQETQYF.